The rows below give T cell receptor beta chains drawn from one sample of a study of T cell clones after liver transplantation. This table comes from immunoSEQ multiplex PCR, and its TCRdb copy is limited to in-frame clones, with some not included. The sample lists nearly 15,000 clones, approximately 82% seen once, with over 25% in the top ten. The source material was CD8+ T cells from blood, sampled approximately 50 months after liver transplant. The receptors were gathered from a human patient who received a liver transplant. The graft donor may account for some of the T cells. CDR3s include the opening cysteine and the closing phenylalanine or tryptophan. Expanded clones are given a class, and other clones once, few, many or no size at all.

>.|TRBJ1-1|TRBV9|15
CASSVDGGSGLVAFF
>.|TRBJ2-7|TRBV15|15
CATSREGTGPYEQYF
>.|TRBJ2-3|TRBV5-1|14
CASSWERETDTQYF
>medium-sized|TRBJ2-1|TRBV7-9|17
CASSPPREDRVFDEQFF
>few|TRBJ2-2|TRBV4-1|18
CASSQDLLTTKAGGELFF
>.|TRBJ2-7|TRBV5-8|14
CASSLGTGAYEQYF
>.|TRBJ1-1|TRBV7-2|16
CASSPRDRGEDTEAFF
>once|TRBJ2-7|TRBV28|14
CASSLGQGDYEQYF
>.|TRBJ2-1|TRBV4-2|16
CASSQDVQGSYNEQFF
>.|TRBJ2-1|TRBV4-3|13
CASSQEQFNEQFF
>.|TRBJ2-1|TRBV19|16
CASSRTSGGPYNEQFF
>.|TRBJ2-7|TRBV28|12
CASETGGYEQYF
>.|TRBJ2-7|TRBV5-1|13
CASSLPETYEQYF
>.|TRBJ2-2|TRBV9|16
CASSPLAVANTGELFF
>.|TRBJ2-3|TRBV15|16
CATSRNVAGESDTQYF
>.|TRBJ2-5|TRBV9|16
CASSVGLAGDQETQYF
>once|TRBJ1-5|TRBV4-1|15
CASSQDSASIEPQHF
>few|TRBJ1-1|TRBV19|18
CASSALRKGQGAAAEAFF
>.|TRBJ2-3|TRBV27|14
CASSLSGSTDTQYF
>once|TRBJ2-2|TRBV27|14
CASSLWSLTGELFF
>once|TRBJ2-2|TRBV7-2|16
CASSLVPRGDTGELFF
>medium-sized|TRBJ2-2|TRBV27|14
CASSFNPTTGELFF
>.|TRBJ2-2|TRBV18|11
CASSGTGELFF
>.|TRBJ1-4|TRBV7-9|12
CASSWDLEKLFF
>.|TRBJ2-2|TRBV7-3|15
CASSLSGTAAGELFF
>.|TRBJ1-4|TRBV4-1|16
CASSQDPGQFWEKLFF
>.|TRBJ1-1|TRBV4-2|13
CASSPTGSTEAFF
>.|TRBJ2-7|TRBV11-1|14
CASTPGGFWPEQYF
>.|TRBJ2-7|TRBV6-5|14
CASSYGGTGYEQYF
>.|TRBJ2-3|TRBV11-2|14
CASSLPSGPDTQYF
>few|TRBJ2-3|TRBV7-3|15
CASSLIAGATDTQYF
>.|TRBJ2-1|TRBV19|18
CASSIDLWDSSSYNEQFF
>.|TRBJ2-6|TRBV4-1|17
CASSQDIMPSGANVLTF
>.|TRBJ2-7|TRBV25-1|14
CASSGGTGVAEQYF
>.|TRBJ2-5|TRBV7-9|14
CASSLVTAQETQYF
>.|TRBJ2-5|TRBV27|15
CASSFALGLDETQYF
>once|TRBJ2-2|TRBV27|15
CASSFQGEKFGELFF
>.|TRBJ2-7|TRBV9|14
CASSTGTGAYEQYF
>.|TRBJ2-2|TRBV11-2|15
CASSWVQGVPGELFF
>.|TRBJ2-2|TRBV6-1|13
CASQTTGTGELFF
>.|TRBJ2-1|TRBV11-3|13
CASSRLAVDEQFF
>.|TRBJ2-7|TRBV11-2|13
CASSLTGTHEQYF